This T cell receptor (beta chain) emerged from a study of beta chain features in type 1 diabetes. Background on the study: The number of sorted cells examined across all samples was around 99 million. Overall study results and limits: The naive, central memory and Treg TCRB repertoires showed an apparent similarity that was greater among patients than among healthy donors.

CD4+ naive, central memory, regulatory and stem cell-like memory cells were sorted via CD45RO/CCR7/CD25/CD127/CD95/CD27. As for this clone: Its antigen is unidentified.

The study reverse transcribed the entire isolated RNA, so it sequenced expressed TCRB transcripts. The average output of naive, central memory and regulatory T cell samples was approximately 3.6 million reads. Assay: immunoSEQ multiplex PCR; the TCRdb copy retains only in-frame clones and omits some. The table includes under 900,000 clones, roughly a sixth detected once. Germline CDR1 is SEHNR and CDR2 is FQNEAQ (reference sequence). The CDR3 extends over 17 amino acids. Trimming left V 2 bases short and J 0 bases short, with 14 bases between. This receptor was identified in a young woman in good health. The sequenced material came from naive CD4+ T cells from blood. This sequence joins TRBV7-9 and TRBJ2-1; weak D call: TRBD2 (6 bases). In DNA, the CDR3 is TGTGCCAGCAGCTTATTAACTAGCTTAATCTCCTACAATGAGCAGTTCTTC. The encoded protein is CASSLLTSLISYNEQFF. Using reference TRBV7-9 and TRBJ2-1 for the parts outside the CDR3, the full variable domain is DTGVSQNPRHKITKRGQNVTFRCDPISEHNRLYWYRQTLGQGPEFLTYFQNEAQLEKSRLLSDRFSAERPKGSFSTLEIQRTEQGDSAMYLCASSLLTSLISYNEQFFGPGTRLTVL.